The 24 T cell receptor beta chains reported below all come from one sample, sequenced in a study of shared clonotypes between healthy human individuals. Clones were sequenced by immunoSEQ multiplex PCR, and TCRdb holds only the in-frame ones, with some missing. The data show over a million clones, roughly 96% seen once. The sample comprised naive CD4+ T cells sorted from blood. Subset noted: CD45RA+ positively selected. The source of these receptors is a man aged 30-40 years in good health.

This clone has a single count. The J gene is TRBJ2-3, the V gene TRBV11-3, with D perhaps matching TRBD1 (6 bases). Trimming removed 5 bases from V and 6 bases from J, with 9 bases in between. Germline CDR1 and CDR2: SGHNT and YENEEA. This CDR3 is built from 12 residues. In nucleotides, the CDR3 is TGTGCCAGCAGCGCAGGGGTGGATACGCAGTATTTT. It codes for CASSAGVDTQYF.

This chain links TRBV27 with TRBJ2-1; maybe TRBD2 (6 bases). V lost 5 bases and J lost 10, with 21 bases in between. Per the germline V gene, CDR1 is MNHEY and CDR2 is SMNVEV (reference sequence). The CDR3 is 15 residues long. The CDR3, as DNA: TGTGCCAGCAGTCCCAAAAGCCGACTAGGGTGGGAGCAGTTCTTC. It translates to CASSPKSRLGWEQFF.

As to this clone: Other nucleotide sequences in the sample specify the same CDR3. The chain couples TRBV5-4 to TRBJ1-4, with D maybe TRBD1 (6 bases). Germline CDR1 is SGHNT and CDR2 is YYREEE (reference sequence). The CDR3 has 15 residues. Trimming took off 4 bases at V and 5 bases at J, with 15 bases between the two ends. CDR3 DNA sequence: TGTGCCAGCAGCCTGGCCGGGGGCTTCAATGAAAAACTGTTTTTT. Protein sequence: CASSLAGGFNEKLFF.

The chain combines TRBV2 with TRBJ1-1; D not certain. The CDR3 has 13 residues. V lost 7 bases to trimming and J lost 0 bases, with 9 bases between them. CDR1 is SNHLY and CDR2 is FYNNEI in the germline V gene. The CDR3 region has the DNA TGTGCCAGCATGTCCAGGCTGAACACTGAAGCTTTCTTT. This translates into CASMSRLNTEAFF.

Only one count was recorded for this clone. This chain uses TRBV4-2 with TRBJ2-7, with D perhaps TRBD2 (5 bases). Germline assignment: CDR1 LGHNA and CDR2 YNFKEQ. V was clipped by 0 bases and J by 1 base, with 10 bases between them. The CDR3 consists of 15 residues. In DNA, the CDR3 is TGTGCCAGCAGCCAAGATAGAGCGGTTTCCTACGAGCAGTACTTC. Encoded protein: CASSQDRAVSYEQYF.

On this clone itself: Other DNA sequences from this sample encode an identical CDR3 as well. The chain links TRBV6-5 to TRBJ1-1; D call uncertain. Germline V gene sequence: CDR1 MNHEY, CDR2 SVGAGI. The CDR3 has 13 amino acids. V lost 2 bases and J lost 4, with 8 bases in between. CDR3 loop: CASSYRGGTEAFF. DNA of the CDR3: TGTGCCAGCAGTTACCGGGGTGGCACTGAAGCTTTCTTT.

The chain couples TRBV10-1 to TRBJ2-1; D gene unclear. V dropped 2 bases and J dropped 6 bases, with 11 bases sitting between them. CDR3 length equals 14 residues. CDR1 WNHNN and CDR2 SYGVQD come from the germline V gene (reference sequence). CDR3: CASSEDPETNEQFF. The CDR3 nucleotides read TGCGCCAGCAGTGAGGACCCCGAAACCAATGAGCAGTTCTTC.

This rearrangement joins TRBV5-4 to TRBJ1-1; no firm D call. CDR1 is SGHNT, CDR2 YYREEE, per germline (reference sequence). CDR3 length: 13 amino acids. V lost 2 bases and J lost 2, with 7 bases in between. This CDR3 is CASSLSANTEAFF. The CDR3 DNA follows: TGTGCCAGCAGCTTATCCGCAAACACTGAAGCTTTCTTT.

Comment on this clone: Other DNA sequences in this sample translate to the same CDR3. The chain joins TRBV5-1 to TRBJ2-1, with 7 bases matching TRBD2. The length of the CDR3 is 14 residues. Germline CDR1 reads SGHRS; CDR2 reads YFSETQ. V dropped 0 bases and J dropped 4; count of bases not matched to a gene: 1. The CDR3 here is CASSLEAGYNEQFF. The DNA of the CDR3 is TGCGCCAGCAGCTTGGAAGCGGGGTACAATGAGCAGTTCTTC.

This clone was detected once. V is TRBV11-2 and J is TRBJ2-1; 10 positions match TRBD1. Unmatched junction bases numbered 13, after V lost 5 bases and J lost 6 bases. Germline CDR1 and CDR2: SGHAT and FQNNGV. The CDR3 is 17 amino acids. In nucleotides, the CDR3 is TGTGCCAGCAGCCCAAGGGGAGGGGACAGGGGTGCCAATGAGCAGTTCTTC. Residues: CASSPRGGDRGANEQFF. The entire variable domain, with the rest obtained from reference TRBV11-2 and TRBJ2-1, is as follows: EAGVAQSPRYKIIEKRQSVAFWCNPISGHATLYWYQQILGQGPKLLIQFQNNGVVDDSQLPKDRFSAERLKGVDSTLKIQPAKLEDSAVYLCASSPRGGDRGANEQFFGPGTRLTVL.

As regards this clone: The sample has other DNA sequences that encode this CDR3 too. J is TRBJ2-7 and V is TRBV5-1; 13 bases are a match to TRBD2. Per germline, CDR1 SGHRS and CDR2 YFSETQ. The V segment lost 4 bases and the J segment 3 bases; nucleotides outside the gene matches: 4. This CDR3 is 15 amino acids long. CDR3 sequence: CASSPRTSGSYEQYF. The CDR3, as DNA: TGCGCCAGCAGCCCCCGGACTAGCGGGAGCTACGAGCAGTACTTC.

This rearrangement joins TRBV7-6 to TRBJ2-3; TRBD2 matches at 8 bases. Germline V gene sequence: CDR1 SGHVS, CDR2 FNYEAQ. The CDR3 runs 19 residues. Trimming at V came to 4 bases and at J to 0 bases, leaving 15 bases not matched to a gene. The chain's CDR3 is CASSSLTSVIRSSTDTQYF. In DNA, the CDR3 is TGTGCCAGCAGCTCACTGACTAGCGTCATTCGATCTAGCACAGATACGCAGTATTTT. The variable domain in full, completed from reference TRBV7-6 and TRBJ2-3, reads GAGVSQSPRYKVTKRGQDVALRCDPISGHVSLYWYRQALGQGPEFLTYFNYEAQQDKSGLPNDRFSAERPEGSISTLTIQRTEQRDSAMYRCASSSLTSVIRSSTDTQYFGPGTRLTVL.

This sequence joins TRBV7-3 and TRBJ2-1; TRBD2 matches at 12 bases. The V gene end was trimmed by 4 bases and the J gene end by 9 bases; junction bases not matched to a gene: 10. Looked up from germline, CDR1 is SGHTA and CDR2 is FQGTGA. The CDR3 is 16 residues long. CDR3 loop: CASSSLAGGLGSEQFF. CDR3 bases: TGTGCCAGCAGCTCCCTAGCGGGAGGGCTGGGGAGTGAGCAGTTCTTC.

The CDR3 spells CAWSGLARRNTEAFF. CDR3 DNA sequence: TGTGCCTGGAGTGGCCTAGCCAGACGGAACACTGAAGCTTTCTTT. The gene calls are TRBV30 and TRBJ1-1; D unclear. V was pared by 1 base and J by 1 base, with 13 bases between. The CDR3 sequence is 15 residues long. The germline CDR1 and CDR2 sequences are GTSNPN and SVGIG (reference sequence). The entire variable domain, with the rest obtained from reference TRBV30 and TRBJ1-1, is as follows: SQTIHQWPATLVQPVGSPLSLECTVEGTSNPNLYWYRQAAGRGLQLLFYSVGIGQISSEVPQNLSASRPQDRQFILSSKKLLLSDSGFYLCAWSGLARRNTEAFFGQGTRLTVV.

The chain uses TRBV7-3 and TRBJ2-2; D remains ambiguous. Trimming took 4 bases from V and 4 from J, leaving 13 bases between them. This CDR3 region has 15 residues. The V gene's germline CDR1 is SGHTA and CDR2 FQGTGA. The CDR3 protein is CASSSNPQITGELFF. In DNA form, the CDR3 reads TGTGCCAGCAGCTCGAACCCTCAGATCACCGGGGAGCTGTTTTTT.

This clone has just one count. V gene TRBV7-9 combines with J gene TRBJ2-2; 7 bases line up with TRBD2. Germline trimming cut 5 bases from V and 5 bases from J; bases unmatched to any gene: 20. The CDR3 sequence is 19 residues long. CDR1 and CDR2 from the germline V gene are SEHNR and FQNEAQ (reference sequence). CDR3 sequence (DNA): TGTGCCAGCAGCCATCCCAGCGGGGACGGGCTGAGGAGAACCGGGGAGCTGTTTTTT. It yields the protein CASSHPSGDGLRRTGELFF. The full variable domain, its missing parts supplied by reference TRBV7-9 and TRBJ2-2, is DTGVSQNPRHKITKRGQNVTFRCDPISEHNRLYWYRQTLGQGPEFLTYFQNEAQLEKSRLLSDRFSAERPKGSFSTLEIQRTEQGDSAMYLCASSHPSGDGLRRTGELFFGEGSRLTVL.

The rearrangement joins TRBV10-1 to TRBJ2-3, with D unresolved. From germline, CDR1 is WNHNN and CDR2 SYGVQD (reference sequence). The CDR3 covers 14 residues. V was pared by 6 bases and J by 4 bases, with 14 bases between. CDR3 nucleotide sequence: TGCGCCAGCAGCCCGGGCCTCCTCCCAGATACGCAGTATTTT. Translated: CASSPGLLPDTQYF.

This clone was seen just once. The V and J genes are TRBV19 and TRBJ2-7; 9 bases are a match to TRBD1. CDR1 LNHDA and CDR2 SQIVND come from the germline V gene (reference sequence). This CDR3 is 14 amino acids long. The V and J ends lost 6 bases and 6 bases, in that order; junction bases with no gene match: 9. CDR3 bases: TGTGCCAGTAGGCCGGGACAGGGAGGATTCGAGCAGTACTTC. This sequence encodes CASRPGQGGFEQYF.

The chain uses TRBV7-3 and TRBJ2-3; D is possibly TRBD2 (6 bases). Germline CDR1 SGHTA, CDR2 FQGTGA. Trimming took 5 bases from V and 6 from J, leaving 15 bases between them. The length of the CDR3 is 14 residues. The chain's CDR3 is CASSVGTGADTQYF. The CDR3 DNA follows: TGTGCCAGCAGCGTCGGGACTGGGGCGGATACGCAGTATTTT.

V and J are TRBV5-1 and TRBJ2-7, with D possibly being TRBD1 or TRBD2 (5 bases each). Germline lookup yields CDR1 SGHRS and CDR2 YFSETQ. The germline V and J ends were trimmed by 0 bases and 3 bases, with 13 bases remaining between them. The CDR3 runs to 15 residues. The chain's CDR3 is CASSLGGSLVYEQYF. The CDR3 DNA reads as TGCGCCAGCAGCTTGGGGGGGTCCTTGGTCTACGAGCAGTACTTC.

V usage is TRBV9 and J usage is TRBJ2-1, with D possibly being TRBD1 or TRBD2 (5 bases each). Per germline, CDR1 SGDLS and CDR2 YYNGEE. Trimming shortened V by 3 bases and J by 8 bases, and 15 bases separated the two germline ends. The CDR3 has 14 residues. The CDR3, as DNA: TGTGCCAGCAGCGCCCGGGACCGTAACGATGAGCAGTTCTTC. Protein: CASSARDRNDEQFF. Using reference TRBV9 and TRBJ2-1 for the parts outside the CDR3, the full variable domain is DSGVTQTPKHLITATGQRVTLRCSPRSGDLSVYWYQQSLDQGLQFLIQYYNGEERAKGNILERFSAQQFPDLHSELNLSSLELGDSALYFCASSARDRNDEQFFGPGTRLTVL.

The chain is built from TRBV6-1 and TRBJ2-7; D gene uncertain. The CDR3 is 12 amino acids. Germline CDR1 and CDR2: MNHNS and SASEGT. Trimming took 4 bases from V and 4 from J, leaving 8 bases between them. CDR3 nucleotides: TGTGCCAGCAGTGCAATCGTTTACGAGCAGTACTTC. Translating gives CASSAIVYEQYF.

The chain recombines TRBV11-2 with TRBJ2-7; 13 bases match TRBD2. Germline V gene sequence: CDR1 SGHAT, CDR2 FQNNGV. The CDR3 spans 16 residues. With V trimmed by 6 bases and J by 0 bases, 5 bases remained unmatched. The CDR3 DNA sequence: TGTGCCAGCAGACGAGGGACTAGCGGGACCTCCTACGAGCAGTACTTC. It encodes CASRRGTSGTSYEQYF.

This chain joins TRBV6-6 and TRBJ2-1; unclear D gene. CDR1 is MNHNY and CDR2 is SVGAGI in the germline V gene (reference sequence). The germline V and J ends were trimmed by 7 bases and 0 bases, with 13 bases remaining between them. This CDR3 has 15 residues. CDR3 sequence (DNA): TGTGCCAGCACACCTCCAGGTAGCTCCTACAATGAGCAGTTCTTC. Its protein is CASTPPGSSYNEQFF.